Presented here are 8 T cell receptor beta chains from one specimen sequenced in a study of beta chain features in type 1 diabetes. Study-wide results and limits: Researchers report that Type 1 diabetes patients had moderately but significantly shorter TCRB CDR3s across all four CD4+ subsets.

Antigens for these TCRs are unknown. Reverse transcription of all isolated RNA meant that expressed TCRB transcripts were sequenced. The method was immunoSEQ multiplex PCR; TCRdb's version includes in-frame clones alone and lacks a portion of them. The top ten hold 0.45% to 0.65% of the sample, which has roughly 350,000 clones, 8.5% to 10% seen once. Sequenced: central memory CD4+ T cells from blood. These receptors came from a man aged 30 to 45 with type 1 diabetes.

In this sample, this clone turned up once. This chain uses TRBV4-2 with TRBJ1-2, with a tentative D call TRBD1 (5 bases). The V gene lost 0 bases and the J gene lost 5 bases, with 13 bases spanning the gap. The CDR3 has 15 residues. CDR1 LGHNA and CDR2 YNFKEQ come from the germline V gene. CDR3 bases: TGTGCCAGCAGCCAAGATTTGACAGAAACTTATGGCTACACCTTC. Amino acids: CASSQDLTETYGYTF.

The chain is built from TRBV6-4 and TRBJ1-5; D gene uncertain. Germline CDR1 and CDR2: MRHNA and SNTAGT. The CDR3 runs 13 residues. Trimming took off 3 bases at V and 9 bases at J, with 12 bases between the two ends. The CDR3 DNA is TGTGCCAGCAGTGAAGCCCGACCTGGGCCCCAGCATTTT. The encoded protein is CASSEARPGPQHF.

This rearrangement joins TRBV5-4 to TRBJ2-2; the D is unclear. The CDR3 runs 14 residues. Between the trimmed V and J ends, which lost 6 bases and 0 bases, there was a span of 9 bases. Germline-derived CDR1 and CDR2 are SGHNT and YYREEE (reference sequence). In nucleotides, the CDR3 is TGTGCCAGCACAGCGTTCGCGAACACCGGGGAGCTGTTTTTT. It specifies CASTAFANTGELFF.

This chain connects TRBV4-1 to TRBJ2-7; 10 bases are a match to TRBD2. With 4 bases clipped from V and 4 bases from J, the junction kept 7 bases outside the gene matches. Looked up from germline, CDR1 is MGHRA and CDR2 is YSYEKL. The CDR3 consists of 15 residues. CDR3 sequence (DNA): TGCGCCAGCAGCCCTCGGAGCGGGAGGGTGTACGAGCAGTACTTC. Translation gives CASSPRSGRVYEQYF.

In this sample, this clone turned up a few times. V and J are TRBV5-4 and TRBJ2-1; a weak D match, TRBD2 (5 bases). V was trimmed by 0 bases and J by 7 bases, leaving 11 bases between them. Germline CDR1 reads SGHNT; CDR2 reads YYREEE (reference sequence). The length of the CDR3 is 14 residues. The CDR3 sequence: CASSLGGSGNEQFF. The CDR3 DNA reads TGTGCCAGCAGCTTGGGAGGGAGTGGTAATGAGCAGTTCTTC.

The rearrangement links TRBV10-3 to TRBJ2-1; TRBD1 matches 8 bases. The ends lost 6 bases at V and 3 bases at J; junction bases unmatched: 4. CDR1 and CDR2 from the germline V gene are ENHRY and SYGVKD. This CDR3 region has 14 residues. The CDR3 sequence: CAISGQGDYNEQFF. In DNA form, the CDR3 reads TGTGCCATCAGCGGACAGGGAGACTACAATGAGCAGTTCTTC.

This chain joins TRBV4-1 and TRBJ1-2; 7 bases are a match to TRBD1. With 0 bases clipped from V and 8 bases from J, the junction kept 12 bases outside the gene matches. CDR1 and CDR2 from the germline V gene are MGHRA and YSYEKL. CDR3 size: 16 residues. In nucleotides, the CDR3 is TGCGCCAGCAGCCAAGATGGCTCAGGGGGGGTTGTCGGCTACACCTTC. This translates into CASSQDGSGGVVGYTF.

The V call is TRBV27, the J call TRBJ2-1; D uncertain. CDR1 MNHEY and CDR2 SMNVEV come from the germline V gene (reference sequence). Trimming took 7 bases from V and 8 from J, leaving 15 bases between them. CDR3 length: 13 amino acids. CDR3 sequence reads: CASTTTPGYEQFF. CDR3 in DNA: TGTGCCAGCACCACGACCCCTGGGTATGAGCAGTTCTTC.